This T cell receptor (beta chain) was profiled in a study of response to subunit inactivated influenza vaccine. Study conclusions and caveats: Every seasonal influenza vaccination brings in few new T cells, the authors suggested.

TCRdb re-called the RT-PCR reads through MiXCR, storing one row per CDR3 protein. Of more than 600,000 distinct CDR3 sequences listed, roughly 20% are singletons. This clonotype was counted between two and nine times. Its antigen is unknown. CDR3 size: 15 residues. V trimming: 3 bases; J trimming: 5 bases; junction bases outside the gene matches: 8. From germline, CDR1 is MNHNS and CDR2 SASEGT. Material: PBMCs from blood, obtained roughly 5 days after vaccination. This sequence joins TRBV6-1 and TRBJ2-3; 7 bases agree with TRBD2. This receptor was obtained from a man aged 45-65 years who received an inactivated influenza vaccine. The CDR3 DNA reads as TGTGCCAGCAGTGATCCGGGAGGCCCGCAAGATACGCAGTATTTT. Amino acids: CASSDPGGPQDTQYF.